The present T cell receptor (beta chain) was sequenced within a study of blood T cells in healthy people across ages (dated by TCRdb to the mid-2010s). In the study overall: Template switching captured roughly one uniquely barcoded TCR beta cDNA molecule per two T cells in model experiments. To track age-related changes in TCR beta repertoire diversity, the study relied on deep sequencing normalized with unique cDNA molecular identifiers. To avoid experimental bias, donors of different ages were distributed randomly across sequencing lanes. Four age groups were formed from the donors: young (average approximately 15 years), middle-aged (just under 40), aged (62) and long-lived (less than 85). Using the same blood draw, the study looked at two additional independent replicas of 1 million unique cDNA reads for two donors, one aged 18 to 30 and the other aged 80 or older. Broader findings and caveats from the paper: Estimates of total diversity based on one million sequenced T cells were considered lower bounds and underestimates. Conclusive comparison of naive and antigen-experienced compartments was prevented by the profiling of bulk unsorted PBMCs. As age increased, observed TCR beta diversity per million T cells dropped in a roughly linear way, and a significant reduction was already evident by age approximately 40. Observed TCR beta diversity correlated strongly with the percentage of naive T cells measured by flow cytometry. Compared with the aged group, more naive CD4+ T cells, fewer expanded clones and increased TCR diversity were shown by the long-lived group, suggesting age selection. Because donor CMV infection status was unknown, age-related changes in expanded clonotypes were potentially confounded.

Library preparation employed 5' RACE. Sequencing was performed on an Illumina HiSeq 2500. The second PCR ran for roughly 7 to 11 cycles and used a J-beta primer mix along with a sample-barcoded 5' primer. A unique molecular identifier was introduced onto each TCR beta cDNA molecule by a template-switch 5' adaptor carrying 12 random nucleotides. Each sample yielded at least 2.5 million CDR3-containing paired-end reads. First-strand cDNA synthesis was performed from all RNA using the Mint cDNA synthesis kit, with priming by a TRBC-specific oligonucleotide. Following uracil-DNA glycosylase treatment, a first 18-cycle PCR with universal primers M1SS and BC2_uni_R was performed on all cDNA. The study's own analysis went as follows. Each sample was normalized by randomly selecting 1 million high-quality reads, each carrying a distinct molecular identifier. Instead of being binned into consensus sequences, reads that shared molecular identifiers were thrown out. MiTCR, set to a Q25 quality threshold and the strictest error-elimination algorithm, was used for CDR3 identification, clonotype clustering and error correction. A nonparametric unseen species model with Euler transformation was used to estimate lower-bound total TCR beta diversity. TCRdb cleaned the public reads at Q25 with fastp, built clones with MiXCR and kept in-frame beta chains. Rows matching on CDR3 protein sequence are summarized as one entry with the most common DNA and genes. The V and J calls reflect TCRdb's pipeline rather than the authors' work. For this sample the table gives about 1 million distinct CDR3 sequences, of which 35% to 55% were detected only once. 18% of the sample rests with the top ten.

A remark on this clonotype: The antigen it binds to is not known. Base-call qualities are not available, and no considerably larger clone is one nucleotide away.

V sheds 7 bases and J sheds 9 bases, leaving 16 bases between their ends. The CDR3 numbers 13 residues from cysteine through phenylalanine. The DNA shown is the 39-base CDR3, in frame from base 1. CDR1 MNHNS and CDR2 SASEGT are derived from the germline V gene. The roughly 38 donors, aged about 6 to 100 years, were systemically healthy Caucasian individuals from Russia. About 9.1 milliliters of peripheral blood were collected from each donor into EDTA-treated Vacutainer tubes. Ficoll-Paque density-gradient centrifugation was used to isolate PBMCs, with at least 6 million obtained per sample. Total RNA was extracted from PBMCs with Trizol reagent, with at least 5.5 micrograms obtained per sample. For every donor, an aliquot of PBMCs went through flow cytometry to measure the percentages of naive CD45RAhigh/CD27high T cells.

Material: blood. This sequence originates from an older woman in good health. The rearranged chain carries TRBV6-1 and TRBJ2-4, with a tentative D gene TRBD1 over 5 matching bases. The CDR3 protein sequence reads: CASKYQGLSIQYF. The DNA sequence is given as TGTGCCAGCAAATATCAGGGATTGAGCATTCAGTACTTC.